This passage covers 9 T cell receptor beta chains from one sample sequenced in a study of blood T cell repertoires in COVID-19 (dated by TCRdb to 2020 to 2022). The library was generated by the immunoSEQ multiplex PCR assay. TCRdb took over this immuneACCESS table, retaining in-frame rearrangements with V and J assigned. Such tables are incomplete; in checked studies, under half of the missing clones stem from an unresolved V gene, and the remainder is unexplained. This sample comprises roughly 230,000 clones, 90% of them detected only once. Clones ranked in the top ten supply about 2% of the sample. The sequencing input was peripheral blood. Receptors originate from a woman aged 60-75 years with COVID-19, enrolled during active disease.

CDR3 nucleotides: TGTGCCAGCAGCCTACAGCCGTATAGCAATCAGCCCCAGCATTTT. Translation gives CASSLQPYSNQPQHF. The J gene is TRBJ1-5, the V gene TRBV5-8; D not certain. V lost 4 bases and J lost 0, with 11 bases in between. The CDR3 loop spans 15 amino acids. Germline CDR1 SGHTS, CDR2 YDEGEE.

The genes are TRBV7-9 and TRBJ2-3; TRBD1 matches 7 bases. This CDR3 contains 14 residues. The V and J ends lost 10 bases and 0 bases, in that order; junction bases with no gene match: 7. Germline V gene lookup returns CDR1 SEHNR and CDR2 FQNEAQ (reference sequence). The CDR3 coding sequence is TGTGCCACCGAACAGGGGTACAGCACAGATACGCAGTATTTT. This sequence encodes CATEQGYSTDTQYF.

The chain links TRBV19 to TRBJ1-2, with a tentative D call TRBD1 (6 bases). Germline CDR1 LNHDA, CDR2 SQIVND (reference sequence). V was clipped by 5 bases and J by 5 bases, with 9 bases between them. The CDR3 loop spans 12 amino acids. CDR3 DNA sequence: TGTGCCAGTAGTCTCGACAGGTATGGCTACACCTTC. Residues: CASSLDRYGYTF.

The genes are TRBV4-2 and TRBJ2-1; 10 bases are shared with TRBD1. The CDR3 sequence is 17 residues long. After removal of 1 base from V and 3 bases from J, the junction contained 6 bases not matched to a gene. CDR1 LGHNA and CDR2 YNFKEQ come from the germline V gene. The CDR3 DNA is TGTGCCAGCAGCCAAGGCGGACAGGGGGAATTCTACAATGAGCAGTTCTTC. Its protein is CASSQGGQGEFYNEQFF.

The CDR3 loop is CASSLVLNSPLHF. CDR3 coding DNA: TGTGCCAGCAGCCTGGTACTTAATTCACCCCTCCACTTT. The chain couples TRBV13 to TRBJ1-6, with D unclear. V was clipped by 5 bases and J by 6 bases, with 8 bases between them. The CDR3 loop spans 13 amino acids. Germline V lookup: CDR1 PRHDT, CDR2 FYEKMQ (reference sequence).

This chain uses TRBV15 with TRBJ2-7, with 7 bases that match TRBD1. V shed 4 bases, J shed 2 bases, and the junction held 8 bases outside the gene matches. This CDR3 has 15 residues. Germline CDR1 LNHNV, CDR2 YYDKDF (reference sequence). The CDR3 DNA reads TGTGCCACCAGCAAAGGGGGCGCAAGGGCCTACGAGCAGTACTTC. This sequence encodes CATSKGGARAYEQYF.

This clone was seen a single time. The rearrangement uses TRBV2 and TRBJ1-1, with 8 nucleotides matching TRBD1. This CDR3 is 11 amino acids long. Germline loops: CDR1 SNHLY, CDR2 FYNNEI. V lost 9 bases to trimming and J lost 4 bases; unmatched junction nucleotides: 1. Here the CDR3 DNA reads TGTGCCAGAGGACAGGGCACTGAAGCTTTCTTT. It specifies CARGQGTEAFF.

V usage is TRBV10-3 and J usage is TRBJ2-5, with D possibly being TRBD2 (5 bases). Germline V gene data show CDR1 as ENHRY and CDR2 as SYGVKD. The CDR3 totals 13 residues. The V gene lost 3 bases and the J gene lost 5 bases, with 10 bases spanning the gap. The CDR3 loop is CAISEAVLETQYF. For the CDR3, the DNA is TGTGCCATCAGTGAAGCGGTCTTGGAGACCCAGTACTTC.

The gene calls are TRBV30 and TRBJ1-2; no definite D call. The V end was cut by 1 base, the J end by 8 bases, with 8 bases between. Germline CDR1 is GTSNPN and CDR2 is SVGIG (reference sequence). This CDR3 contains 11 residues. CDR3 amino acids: CAWSDTGGYTF. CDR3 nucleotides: TGTGCCTGGAGTGACACGGGGGGCTACACCTTC.